This T cell receptor (beta chain) comes out of a study of Ad26.COV2.S vaccination and SARS-CoV-2 variants. Overall study context: Dosing was one shot or two shots 56 days apart.

TCRdb keeps only in-frame clones here, not all; method: immunoSEQ multiplex PCR. The table has around 450,000 clones, less than 95% seen once. This CDR3 has 14 residues. The V end lost 3 bases, the J end lost 5 bases, and 10 bases lay between the germline ends. The germline gives CDR1 SGHTA, CDR2 FQGNSA. Treatment specified: around 19 received Ad26.COV2.S at low or high dose, single or two shots; about 5 received placebo; per-sample allocation not given. Day 63 after the first injection of vaccine or placebo was the sampling time. Sequencing used peripheral blood, obtained in a trial of Ad26.COV2.S vaccine versus placebo. The clonotype comes from a person aged 18-65 years who received the Ad26.COV2.S COVID-19 vaccine or a placebo. This chain uses TRBV7-2 with TRBJ2-2, with D possibly being TRBD1 (6 bases). This chain's CDR3 is CASSFTTGTGELFF. The CDR3 nucleotides read TGTGCCAGCAGCTTCACTACAGGGACCGGGGAGCTGTTTTTT.